What follows is one T cell receptor (beta chain) and its context. The junction departs from germline at one end; a sequencing error may be responsible. CDR1 and CDR2 from the germline V gene are SEHNR and FQNEAQ (reference sequence). The CDR3 contains 16 residues. The data derive from a study of cytomegalovirus exposure and HLA in healthy donors. Researchers ran the PCR with 60 Vbeta and 13 Jbeta primers. The assay was immunoSEQ multiplex PCR, and TCRdb's table has in-frame clones only and misses some. Of about 110,000 clones in the sample, approximately 80% are singletons; the top ten hold around 2.9%.

Sequencing was performed on PBMCs. This clonotype was sampled from a woman aged 60-70 years in good health and CMV-seropositive. The chain is built from TRBV7-9 and TRBJ1-1, with D hard to call. The CDR3 DNA reads as TGTTCCAGCAGCTTAACGGGCGGGCGGGAGAACACTGAAGCTTTCTTT. Translating gives CSSSLTGGRENTEAFF.